The source of this T cell receptor (beta chain) is a study of T cell responses to AZD1222 COVID-19 vaccine. The study, taken as a whole, reports: Unmutated variant regions are reportedly targeted by nearly half of spike-specific TCRs. Clonal diversity may have been underestimated in mostly white British donors. Sampled repertoires all dated from after the peak T cell response.

Of note for this clone: Its specificity is unknown.

TCRdb's copy holds only in-frame clones and misses some; the assay was immunoSEQ multiplex PCR. Seen here are 150,000 to 200,000 clones, roughly nine tenths observed once, and the top ten hold around 3.7%. Per germline, CDR1 MNHEY and CDR2 SVGAGI. The V and J ends lost 2 bases and 6 bases respectively, with 14 bases between them. CDR3 size: 14 residues. The sequencing used peripheral blood, collected 28 days after the second AZD1222 dose. This clonotype was obtained from an adult who received the AZD1222 COVID-19 vaccine. The chain employs TRBV6-5 and TRBJ2-7; tentatively, D is TRBD2 (6 bases). CDR3 sequence (DNA): TGTGCCAGCAGTTACCTACGGGAGAAGCGCGAGCAGTACTTC. Amino acid sequence: CASSYLREKREQYF.